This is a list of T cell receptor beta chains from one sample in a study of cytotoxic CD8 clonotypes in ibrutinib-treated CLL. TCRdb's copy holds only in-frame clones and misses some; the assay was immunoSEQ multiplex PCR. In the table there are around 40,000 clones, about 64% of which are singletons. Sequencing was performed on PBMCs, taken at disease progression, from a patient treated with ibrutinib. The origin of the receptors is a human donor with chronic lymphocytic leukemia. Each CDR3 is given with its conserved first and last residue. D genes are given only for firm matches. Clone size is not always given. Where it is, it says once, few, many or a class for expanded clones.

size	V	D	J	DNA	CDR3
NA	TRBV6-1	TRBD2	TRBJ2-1	TGTGCCAGCAGTGATGGGGAGGGGAGCTACAATGAGCAGTTCTTC	CASSDGEGSYNEQFF
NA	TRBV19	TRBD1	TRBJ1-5	TGTGCCAGTACTGCCGACAGGGGATATAGCAATCAGCCCCAGCATTTT	CASTADRGYSNQPQHF
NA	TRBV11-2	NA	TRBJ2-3	TGTGCCAGCAGCTTACCGACTGGGGGGTTCGGCACAGATACGCAGTATTTT	CASSLPTGGFGTDTQYF
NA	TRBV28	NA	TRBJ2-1	TGTGCCAGCAGCACACTAGGGAACAATGAGCAGTTCTTC	CASSTLGNNEQFF
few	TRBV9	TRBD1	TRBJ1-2	TGTGCCAGCAGCGTAGCGGCAGGGGGTAACTATGGCTACACCTTC	CASSVAAGGNYGYTF
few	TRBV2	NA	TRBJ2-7	TGTGCCAGCACCCAACTCAGGACAGATCTAGGAGAGCAGTACTTC	CASTQLRTDLGEQYF
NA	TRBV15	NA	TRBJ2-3	TGTGCCACCAGTCTCAAAACCACAGATACGCAGTATTTT	CATSLKTTDTQYF
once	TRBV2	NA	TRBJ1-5	TGTGCCAGCAGTGAAGTAGGGCGGGGCCACCTCAGCAATCAGCCCCAGCATTTT	CASSEVGRGHLSNQPQHF
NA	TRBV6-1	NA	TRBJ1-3	TGTGCCAGCACCAACCACAGGAGCTCTGGAAACACCATATATTTT	CASTNHRSSGNTIYF
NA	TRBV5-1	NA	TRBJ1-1	TGCGCCAGCCGTCGCGGGACCCTTAAAGATGGTGAAGCTTTCTTT	CASRRGTLKDGEAFF
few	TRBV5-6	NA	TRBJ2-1	TGTGCCAGCAGCTTGATTCTGTGGGGATGGTGGAATGAGCAGTTCTTC	CASSLILWGWWNEQFF
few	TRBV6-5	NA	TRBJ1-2	TGTGCCAGCAGGGGCAGCGGGGGCTACACCTTC	CASRGSGGYTF
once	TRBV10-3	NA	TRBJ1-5	TGTGCCATCAGTAGGGACGGATATCAGCCCCAGCATTTT	CAISRDGYQPQHF
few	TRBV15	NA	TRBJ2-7	TGTGCCACCAGCAGAGATCAGGGCGGGCCCTACGAGCAGTACTTC	CATSRDQGGPYEQYF
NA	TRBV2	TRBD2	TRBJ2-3	TGTGCCAGCGGGCTTGGGGGGGTGAGCACAGATACGCAGTATTTT	CASGLGGVSTDTQYF
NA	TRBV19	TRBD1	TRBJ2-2	TGTGCCAGTAGTAAGGGACAGGGGGCGCGGGTACAGACCGGGGAGCTGTTTTTT	CASSKGQGARVQTGELFF
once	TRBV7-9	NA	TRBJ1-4	TGTGCCAGCAGCTTGAGAAGTGGTGAAAAACTGTTTTTT	CASSLRSGEKLFF
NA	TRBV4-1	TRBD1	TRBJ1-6	TGCGCCAGCAGCCAAGAGGGGACAGTCAATTCACCCCTCCACTTT	CASSQEGTVNSPLHF
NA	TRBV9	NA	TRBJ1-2	TGTGCCAGCAGTTTGACAGCCTTAGACTATGGCTACACCTTC	CASSLTALDYGYTF
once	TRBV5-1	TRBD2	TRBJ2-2	TGCGCCAGCAGCTTCACAGCTTTGGGACTAGCGGATACCGGGGAGCTGTTTTTT	CASSFTALGLADTGELFF
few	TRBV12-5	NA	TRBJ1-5	TGTGCTAGTGGTTTAGGGACAAATCAGCCCCAGCATTTT	CASGLGTNQPQHF
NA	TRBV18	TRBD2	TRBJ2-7	TGTGCCAGCTCACGGGGGGGTAGGGAGAACTACGAGCAGTACTTC	CASSRGGRENYEQYF
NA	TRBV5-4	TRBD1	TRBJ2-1	TGTGCCAGCAGCCCCGGACAGGGTTCCTACAATGAGCAGTTCTTC	CASSPGQGSYNEQFF
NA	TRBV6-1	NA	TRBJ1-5	TGTGCCAGCAGTGAAGCGTCGGCTCATCAGCCCCAGCATTTT	CASSEASAHQPQHF
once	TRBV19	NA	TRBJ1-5	TGTGCCAGTAGTATGGCGGCAGGGACCAATCAGCCCCAGCATTTT	CASSMAAGTNQPQHF
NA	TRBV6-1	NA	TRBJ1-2	TGTGCCAGCAGCGGTATAAGAGAAGGGACGGGCTACACCTTC	CASSGIREGTGYTF
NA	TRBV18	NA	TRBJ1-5	TGTGCCAGCTCACCACCGTACGGTCATAGCAATCAGCCCCAGCATTTT	CASSPPYGHSNQPQHF
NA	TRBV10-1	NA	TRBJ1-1	TGCGCCAGCAGTGAGAAGGGAACAGGAGGGACTGAAGCTTTCTTT	CASSEKGTGGTEAFF
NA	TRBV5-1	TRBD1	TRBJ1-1	TGCGCCAGCAGCTCGACCGGGACAGGGGCCTGGGATGAAGCTTTCTTT	CASSSTGTGAWDEAFF
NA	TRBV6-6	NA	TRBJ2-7	TGTGCCAGTAGACAGGGTAGCGGCGAGCAGTACTTC	CASRQGSGEQYF
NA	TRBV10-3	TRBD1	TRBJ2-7	TGTGCCATCAGTGGACAGGGGGCGGCGTACGAGCAGTACTTC	CAISGQGAAYEQYF
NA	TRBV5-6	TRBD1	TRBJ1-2	TGTGCCAGCAGCCCGGACAGGGAAGGCGGCTACACCTTC	CASSPDREGGYTF
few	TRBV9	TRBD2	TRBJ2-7	TGTGCCAGCAGCGTAGGGCTAGCGGACCCCGCCTGGGAGCAGTACTTC	CASSVGLADPAWEQYF
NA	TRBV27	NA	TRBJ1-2	TGTGCCAGCAGTCCCACTGTACAGACCATGATGGGCTACACCTTC	CASSPTVQTMMGYTF
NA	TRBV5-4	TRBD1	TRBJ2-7	TGTGCCAGCAGCGCCGGACAGGGAACCTTCTACGAGCAGTACTTC	CASSAGQGTFYEQYF
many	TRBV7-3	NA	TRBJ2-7	TGTGCCAGCAGCCCGGCGGTGGAAGAGCAGTACTTC	CASSPAVEEQYF
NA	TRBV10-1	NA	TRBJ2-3	TGCGCCAGCAGTTACTACAGGGTAGATACGCAGTATTTT	CASSYYRVDTQYF
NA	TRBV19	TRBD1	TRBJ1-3	TGTGCCAGTAGAGCCCCGGGACAGGGTTGGAACACCATATATTTT	CASRAPGQGWNTIYF
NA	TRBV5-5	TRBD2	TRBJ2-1	TGTGCCAGCAGCTTGTTAGCGGGGCCCCCCAATGAGCAGTTCTTC	CASSLLAGPPNEQFF
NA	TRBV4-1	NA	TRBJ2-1	TGCGCCAGCAATATTGGTCCGGCTGGCTCCTACAATGAGCAGTTCTTC	CASNIGPAGSYNEQFF
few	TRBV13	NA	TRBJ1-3	TGTGCCAGCAGCCACAGGGTAGGCTCTGGAAACACCATATATTTT	CASSHRVGSGNTIYF
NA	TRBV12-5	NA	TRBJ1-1	TGTGCTAGTGCCGGGACGGCGAACACTGAAGCTTTCTTT	CASAGTANTEAFF
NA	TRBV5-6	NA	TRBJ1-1	TGTGCCAGCAGTCCAACCAGGATAAACACTGAAGCTTTCTTT	CASSPTRINTEAFF
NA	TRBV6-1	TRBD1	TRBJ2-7	TGTGCCAGCAGACGGGACAGGGCGGTCTACGAGCAGTACTTC	CASRRDRAVYEQYF
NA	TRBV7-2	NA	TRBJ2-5	TGTGCCAGCAGTCCTAGACGGACCCAAGCGACCCAGTACTTC	CASSPRRTQATQYF
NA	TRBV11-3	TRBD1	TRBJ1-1	TGTGCCAGCAGCCCAGGACAGGGTGGGAACACTGAAGCTTTCTTT	CASSPGQGGNTEAFF
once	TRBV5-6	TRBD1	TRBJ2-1	TGTGCCAGCCACGAGGACAGGTACTACAATGAGCAGTTCTTC	CASHEDRYYNEQFF
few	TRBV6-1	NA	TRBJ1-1	TGTGCCAGCAGTGAATATCGGGGGCCTGCGGCTGAAGCTTTCTTT	CASSEYRGPAAEAFF
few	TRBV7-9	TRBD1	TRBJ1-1	TGTGCCAGCAGCTTAGTAACTCAGGGGGCGGACACTGAAGCTTTCTTT	CASSLVTQGADTEAFF
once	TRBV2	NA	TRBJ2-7	TGTGCCAGCAGTTATAATCGGGCCTACGAGCAGTACTTC	CASSYNRAYEQYF
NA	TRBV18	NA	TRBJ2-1	TGTGCCAGCTCACCACCCGGACAGAGGCAGTTCTTC	CASSPPGQRQFF
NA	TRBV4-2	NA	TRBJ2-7	TGTGCCAGCAGCCAGGGGGCCGAGGACAGTTTCTACGAGCAGTACTTC	CASSQGAEDSFYEQYF
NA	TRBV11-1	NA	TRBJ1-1	TGTGCCAGCAGCTTCGGAAGAGGGAACACTGAAGCTTTCTTT	CASSFGRGNTEAFF
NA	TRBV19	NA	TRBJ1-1	TGTGCCACTCAAGCCCGTGACATAAACACTGAAGCTTTCTTT	CATQARDINTEAFF
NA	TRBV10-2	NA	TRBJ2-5	TGCGCCAGCAGTGATATCCTCCAAGAGACCCAGTACTTC	CASSDILQETQYF
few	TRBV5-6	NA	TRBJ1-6	TGTGCCAGCAGCCCAAGACGGTGGGGAAATTCACCCCTCCACTTT	CASSPRRWGNSPLHF
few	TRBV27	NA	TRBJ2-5	TGTGCCAGCAGTTTATGGGGAACAGGGCGAGGAGAGACCCAGTACTTC	CASSLWGTGRGETQYF